Sequencing of this T cell receptor (beta chain) was carried out in a study of OX40 agonist ivuxolimab in advanced cancers. Overall study findings and caveats: The authors also found low normalized T-cell clonal expansion in some nonresponders.

As to this clone: Antigen specificity is unknown.

The method was immunoSEQ multiplex PCR; TCRdb's version includes in-frame clones alone and lacks a portion of them. This table has 44,000 or so clones, roughly 93% appearing once. This CDR3 is built from 15 residues. The V end lost 7 bases, the J end lost 3 bases, and 16 bases lay between the germline ends. The TCR was taken from an adult with an advanced solid tumor such as melanoma, head and neck, liver or kidney cancer. This sequence joins TRBV23-1 and TRBJ1-5; D is unclear. TRBV23-1 is recorded as an ORF, its role being uncertain. The sequencing used CD4+ or CD8+ T cells sorted from blood, collected in a trial of the OX40 agonist ivuxolimab. In nucleotides, the CDR3 is TGCGCCAGCAAAGGGAAAGCGGGTGACAATCAGCCCCAGCATTTT. Protein product: CASKGKAGDNQPQHF.